This entry lists 5 T cell receptor beta chains sequenced from one sample in a study of OX40 agonist ivuxolimab in advanced cancers. Clones were read by immunoSEQ multiplex PCR, and TCRdb kept only the in-frame ones, dropping some. The table has tens of thousands of clones, approximately 90% seen once. The sample was CD4+ or CD8+ T cells sorted from blood, taken in a trial of the OX40 agonist ivuxolimab. The origin of the receptors is an adult with an advanced solid tumor such as melanoma, head and neck, liver or kidney cancer.

This chain connects TRBV6-5 to TRBJ2-5; TRBD2 aligns across 14 bases. V was clipped by 6 bases and J by 5 bases; unmatched bases: 5. The germline V gene has CDR1 MNHEY and CDR2 SVGAGI. The CDR3 sequence is 15 residues long. CDR3 loop: CASRQGLAGVETQYF. DNA of the CDR3: TGTGCCAGCAGGCAGGGACTAGCGGGAGTGGAGACCCAGTACTTC.

The rearrangement links TRBV6-6 to TRBJ1-5; possibly TRBD1 for D (6 bases). The CDR3 has 15 residues. CDR1 is MNHNY and CDR2 is SVGAGI in the germline V gene (reference sequence). The V end lost 8 bases, the J end lost 2 bases, and 16 bases lay between the germline ends. The chain's CDR3 is CASGLRGQGNQPQHF. The CDR3 DNA sequence: TGTGCCAGCGGGCTCCGGGGGCAGGGCAATCAGCCCCAGCATTTT.

The V and J genes are TRBV28 and TRBJ2-7; 8 bases fit TRBD2. From germline, CDR1 is MDHEN and CDR2 SYDVKM. The CDR3 runs 14 residues. V lost 6 bases to trimming and J lost 6 bases; unmatched junction nucleotides: 10. CDR3: CASSGGLEQFEQYF. CDR3 DNA: TGTGCCAGCAGCGGGGGACTAGAGCAATTCGAGCAGTACTTC. Supplemented by reference TRBV28 and TRBJ2-7, the full variable domain reads DVKVTQSSRYLVKRTGEKVFLECVQDMDHENMFWYRQDPGLGLRLIYFSYDVKMKEKGDIPEGYSVSREKKERFSLILESASTNQTSMYLCASSGGLEQFEQYFGPGTRLTVT.

A note on this clone: The junction departs from germline at one end; a sequencing error may be responsible. The rearrangement links TRBV29-1 to TRBJ2-2; D assignment may be TRBD1 or TRBD2 (6 bases each). The germline V gene encodes CDR1 SQVTM and CDR2 ANQGSEA. CDR3 length equals 13 residues. The CDR3 protein is CSAEGGLPGELFF. Here the CDR3 DNA reads TGCAGCGCTGAAGGGGGGTTACCCGGGGAGCTGTTTTTT.

DNA for the CDR3: TGCGCCAGCAGCTTGTTCGGGACAGGGGGCCGATCAGACTATGGCTACACCTTC. Its translation: CASSLFGTGGRSDYGYTF. The chain carries TRBV5-1 and TRBJ1-2, with TRBD1 matching over 12 bases. Germline-derived CDR1 and CDR2 are SGHRS and YFSETQ. The CDR3 length is 18 residues. The ends lost 1 base at V and 3 bases at J; junction bases unmatched: 10.